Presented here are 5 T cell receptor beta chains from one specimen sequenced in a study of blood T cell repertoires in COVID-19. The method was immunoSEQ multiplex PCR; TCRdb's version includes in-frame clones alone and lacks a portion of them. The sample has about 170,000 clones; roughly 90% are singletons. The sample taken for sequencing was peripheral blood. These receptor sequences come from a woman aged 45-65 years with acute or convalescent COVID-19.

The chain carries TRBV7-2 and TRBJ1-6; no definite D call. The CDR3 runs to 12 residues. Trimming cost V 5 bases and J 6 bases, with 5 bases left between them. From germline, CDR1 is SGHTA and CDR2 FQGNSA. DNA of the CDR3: TGTGCCAGCAGCCCTTTTAATTCACCCCTCCACTTT. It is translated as CASSPFNSPLHF. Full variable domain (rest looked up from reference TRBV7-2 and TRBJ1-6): GAGVSQSPSNKVTEKGKDVELRCDPISGHTALYWYRQSLGQGLEFLIYFQGNSAPDKSGLPSDRFSAERTGGSVSTLTIQRTQQEDSAVYLCASSPFNSPLHFGNGTRLTVT.

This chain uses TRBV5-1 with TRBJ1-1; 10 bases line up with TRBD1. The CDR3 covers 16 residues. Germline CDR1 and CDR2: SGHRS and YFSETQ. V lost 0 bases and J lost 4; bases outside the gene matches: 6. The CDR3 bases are TGCGCCAGCAGCTTGGCGGTGACAGGGGGCGCCACTGAAGCTTTCTTT. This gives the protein CASSLAVTGGATEAFF.

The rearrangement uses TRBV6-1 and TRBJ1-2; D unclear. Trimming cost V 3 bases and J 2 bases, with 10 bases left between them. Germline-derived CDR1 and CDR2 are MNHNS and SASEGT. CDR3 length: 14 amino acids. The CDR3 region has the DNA TGTGCCAGCAGTGAGGGCAGTGGAAACTATGGCTACACCTTC. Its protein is CASSEGSGNYGYTF.

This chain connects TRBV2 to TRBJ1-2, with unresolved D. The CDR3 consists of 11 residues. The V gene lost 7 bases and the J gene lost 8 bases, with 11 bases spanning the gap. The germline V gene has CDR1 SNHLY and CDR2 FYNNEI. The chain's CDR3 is CASILGQGYTF. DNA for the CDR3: TGTGCCAGCATACTTGGGCAAGGCTACACCTTC.

The CDR3 loop is CASSYGSNQPQHF. In DNA form, the CDR3 reads TGTGCCAGCAGTTACGGCAGCAATCAGCCCCAGCATTTT. The chain combines TRBV6-2 or TRBV6-3 with TRBJ1-5; no reliable D call. This CDR3 is built from 13 residues. Germline V gene data show CDR1 as MNHEY and CDR2 as SVGEGT. The V end lost 2 bases, the J end lost 1 base, and 3 bases lay between the germline ends.